These 30 T cell receptor beta chains share one sample of origin, sequenced in a study of blood T cell repertoires in COVID-19. This table comes from immunoSEQ multiplex PCR, and its TCRdb copy is limited to in-frame clones, with some not included. The sample shows 75,000 to 100,000 clones, around 87% of them seen only once. The sequenced sample consisted of peripheral blood. The receptors originated from a woman older than 75 with acute or convalescent COVID-19.

The chain carries TRBV29-1 and TRBJ2-3; 7 bases are shared with TRBD2. The CDR3 sequence is 14 residues long. CDR1 is SQVTM, CDR2 ANQGSEA, per germline. Trimming cost V 4 bases and J 2 bases; bases outside gene matches: 6. As DNA, the CDR3 is TGCAGCGTTGCTAGCGGACTACACACAGATACGCAGTATTTT. This gives the protein CSVASGLHTDTQYF.

Only one count was recorded for this clone. The rearrangement uses TRBV13 and TRBJ1-1; 9 positions agree with TRBD1. In germline, CDR1 is PRHDT, CDR2 FYEKMQ (reference sequence). The J segment lost 0 bases and the V segment lost 5 bases, leaving 4 bases of the junction unmatched. CDR3 length: 15 residues. In DNA form, the CDR3 reads TGTGCCAGCAGCGGTAGACAGGGGGTGAACACTGAAGCTTTCTTT. As protein: CASSGRQGVNTEAFF.

The chain uses TRBV6-1 and TRBJ2-7; TRBD1 agrees at 9 bases. Germline V gives CDR1 MNHNS, CDR2 SASEGT. The V segment lost 3 bases and the J segment 2 bases; nucleotides outside the gene matches: 5. The CDR3 runs to 15 residues. CDR3 nucleotides: TGTGCCAGCAGTGATGGGGGGACAGGGACCTACGAGCAGTACTTC. It translates to CASSDGGTGTYEQYF.

The chain carries TRBV2 and TRBJ2-3, with 8 positions matching TRBD1. The V segment lost 3 bases and the J segment 1 base; nucleotides outside the gene matches: 3. The CDR3 loop spans 15 amino acids. Germline V lookup: CDR1 SNHLY, CDR2 FYNNEI. CDR3 region: CASSEVTGGTDTQYF. CDR3 coding DNA: TGTGCCAGCAGTGAGGTGACAGGGGGCACAGATACGCAGTATTTT.

The chain carries TRBV7-9 and TRBJ1-2, with 9 bases aligning to TRBD1. Trimming removed 5 bases from V and 4 bases from J; junction bases left unmatched: 5. This CDR3 spans 14 amino acids. Germline assignment: CDR1 SEHNR and CDR2 FQNEAQ (reference sequence). The CDR3 here is CASSPGDRAYGYTF. DNA of the CDR3: TGTGCCAGCAGCCCCGGGGACAGGGCCTATGGCTACACCTTC. The full variable domain, in which reference TRBV7-9 and TRBJ1-2 provide the parts outside the CDR3, is DTGVSQNPRHKITKRGQNVTFRCDPISEHNRLYWYRQTLGQGPEFLTYFQNEAQLEKSRLLSDRFSAERPKGSFSTLEIQRTEQGDSAMYLCASSPGDRAYGYTFGSGTRLTVV.

The chain joins TRBV30 to TRBJ2-7; the D gene is possibly TRBD2 (7 bases). The CDR3 sequence is 14 residues long. Germline CDR1 is GTSNPN and CDR2 is SVGIG (reference sequence). Trimming took 0 bases from V and 3 from J, leaving 12 bases between them. Written as DNA, the CDR3 is TGTGCCTGGAGTGTAGGGGGGGCTTTCTACGAGCAGTACTTC. Its protein product is CAWSVGGAFYEQYF.

The chain joins TRBV24-1 to TRBJ2-1; 7 nucleotides line up with TRBD2. V dropped 4 bases and J dropped 8; count of bases not matched to a gene: 4. The CDR3 is 13 amino acids. Germline CDR1 reads KGHDR; CDR2 reads SFDVKD. This chain's CDR3 is CATSETTSDEQFF. The CDR3 DNA reads TGTGCCACCAGTGAAACAACTAGCGATGAGCAGTTCTTC.

The chain links TRBV7-2 to TRBJ1-2; the D is unclear. This CDR3 spans 16 amino acids. The V end was cut by 1 base, the J end by 4 bases, with 16 bases between. Per the germline V gene, CDR1 is SGHTA and CDR2 is FQGNSA. CDR3 loop: CASSLEAGISIYGYTF. CDR3 nucleotide sequence: TGTGCCAGCAGCTTAGAAGCGGGGATCTCAATCTATGGCTACACCTTC.

Here the CDR3 reads CASSFRDSPNTIYF. The CDR3 DNA reads as TGTGCCAGCAGCTTCCGGGACAGTCCCAACACCATATATTTT. The V gene is TRBV5-4, the J gene TRBJ1-3, with TRBD1 identical over 7 bases. CDR3 size: 14 residues. The germline V gene encodes CDR1 SGHNT and CDR2 YYREEE (reference sequence). V lost 2 bases, J lost 7 bases, and 6 bases stayed unmatched.

The count of this clone is one. This chain joins TRBV5-3 and TRBJ1-1; possible D gene TRBD1, 6 bases. TRBV5-3 is reported as an ORF; its role is uncertain. V was clipped by 1 base and J by 1 base, with 20 bases between them. The CDR3 length is 18 residues. In DNA form, the CDR3 reads TGTGCCAGAAGCTTGCACTACTGTCGGGACAACCAGAACACTGAAGCTTTCTTT. Translation gives CARSLHYCRDNQNTEAFF.

The chain carries TRBV27 and TRBJ1-2, with D possibly being TRBD1 (5 bases). CDR1 and CDR2 from the germline V gene are MNHEY and SMNVEV (reference sequence). The CDR3 loop spans 14 amino acids. Trimming took 4 bases from V and 4 from J, leaving 13 bases between them. Here the CDR3 reads CASSSRVGGYGYTF. The DNA of the CDR3 is TGTGCCAGCAGTTCCAGGGTGGGGGGCTATGGCTACACCTTC.

The chain combines TRBV6-5 with TRBJ2-7, with a weak D call TRBD1 (5 bases). The ends were cut back, 11 bases at V and 2 bases at J, with 22 bases in the middle. Germline V lookup: CDR1 MNHEY, CDR2 SVGAGI. There are 15 residues in the CDR3. The CDR3 DNA is TGTGCCCTAAACGCCCCAGCAGGGTCAACCTACGAGCAGTACTTC. This gives the protein CALNAPAGSTYEQYF.

The J gene is TRBJ2-7, the V gene TRBV5-6, with 11 bases lining up with TRBD2. Germline V gene lookup returns CDR1 SGHDT and CDR2 YYEEEE. The CDR3 runs 15 residues. Trimming at V came to 3 bases and at J to 4 bases, leaving 6 bases not matched to a gene. The CDR3 coding sequence is TGTGCCAGCAGCTCGTCGACTAGCGGGGTTTACGAGCAGTACTTC. Translating gives CASSSSTSGVYEQYF. The whole variable domain, remainder taken from reference TRBV5-6 and TRBJ2-7, is DAGVTQSPTHLIKTRGQQVTLRCSPKSGHDTVSWYQQALGQGPQFIFQYYEEEERQRGNFPDRFSGHQFPNYSSELNVNALLLGDSALYLCASSSSTSGVYEQYFGPGTRLTVT.

The chain uses TRBV19 and TRBJ1-1; a possible D gene is TRBD1 (5 bases). Trimming stripped 6 bases from V and 0 bases from J, with 11 bases between. Germline-derived CDR1 and CDR2 are LNHDA and SQIVND (reference sequence). The length of the CDR3 is 14 residues. The CDR3 loop reads CASSSREMNTEAFF. Here the CDR3 DNA reads TGTGCCAGTAGCAGCAGGGAAATGAACACTGAAGCTTTCTTT.

The chain has TRBV11-3 and TRBJ2-1, with D unclear. The CDR3 totals 16 residues. Germline lookup yields CDR1 SGHNT and CDR2 YENEEA. The V gene lost 0 bases and the J gene lost 0 bases, with 9 bases spanning the gap. The CDR3 DNA is TGTGCCAGCAGCTTAGAGGTTACGAGCTCCTACAATGAGCAGTTCTTC. Translating gives CASSLEVTSSYNEQFF.

This clone was counted a few times. The chain is built from TRBV30 and TRBJ1-5; TRBD1 aligns across 7 bases. Germline V gene lookup returns CDR1 GTSNPN and CDR2 SVGIG (reference sequence). The CDR3 is 13 amino acids. Trimming removed 3 bases from V and 4 bases from J; junction bases left unmatched: 3. The CDR3 here is CAWSEQGNQPQHF. Written as DNA, the CDR3 is TGTGCCTGGAGCGAACAGGGGAATCAGCCCCAGCATTTT. Based on the CDR3 plus reference TRBV30 and TRBJ1-5, the full variable domain is SQTIHQWPATLVQPVGSPLSLECTVEGTSNPNLYWYRQAAGRGLQLLFYSVGIGQISSEVPQNLSASRPQDRQFILSSKKLLLSDSGFYLCAWSEQGNQPQHFGDGTRLSIL.

The chain links TRBV2 to TRBJ2-1, with D possibly TRBD2 on 6 matching bases. With 4 bases removed from V and 9 bases from J, the gap between germline ends came to 16 bases. The CDR3 has 14 amino acids. Germline loops: CDR1 SNHLY, CDR2 FYNNEI. This CDR3 is CASSVAGSISEQFF. The CDR3 region has the DNA TGTGCCAGCAGTGTCGCCGGGAGTATTAGTGAGCAGTTCTTC.

This chain links TRBV9 with TRBJ2-7; 8 positions match TRBD2. This CDR3 is 14 amino acids long. Germline V gene sequence: CDR1 SGDLS, CDR2 YYNGEE. After removal of 0 bases from V and 3 bases from J, the junction contained 2 bases not matched to a gene. In nucleotides, the CDR3 is TGTGCCAGCAGCGTAGGCGGGGGGCTCTACGAGCAGTACTTC. Its protein is CASSVGGGLYEQYF.

This clone was detected only a few times. The chain carries TRBV12-3 or TRBV12-4 and TRBJ1-3; D is uncertain. With 5 bases removed from V and 4 bases from J, the gap between germline ends came to 6 bases. The CDR3 runs 12 residues. This CDR3 is CASSPTGNTIYF. The CDR3 nucleotides are TGTGCCAGCAGTCCGACAGGAAACACCATATATTTT.

The chain recombines TRBV4-2 with TRBJ1-2; tentative D call: TRBD1 (5 bases). Germline V gene sequence: CDR1 LGHNA, CDR2 YNFKEQ. V was pared by 0 bases and J by 3 bases, with 11 bases between. The CDR3 has 15 amino acids. For the CDR3, the DNA is TGTGCCAGCAGCCAAGATCTGGGGCAGGACTATGGCTACACCTTC. Translation gives CASSQDLGQDYGYTF.

This sequence joins TRBV3-1 (or the pseudogene TRBV3-2) and TRBJ2-1, with D perhaps TRBD2 (5 bases). The CDR3 loop spans 15 amino acids. The germline V gene encodes CDR1 LGHDT and CDR2 YNNKEL (reference sequence). Between the trimmed V and J ends, which lost 0 bases and 5 bases, there was a span of 11 bases. The CDR3 coding sequence is TGTGCCAGCAGCCAAGAAGCCCAGCGGAACAATGAGCAGTTCTTC. It encodes CASSQEAQRNNEQFF.

This chain joins TRBV19 and TRBJ2-5; tentatively, D is TRBD1 (6 bases). From germline, CDR1 is LNHDA and CDR2 SQIVND (reference sequence). The CDR3 spans 14 residues. Trimming left V 6 bases short and J 9 bases short, with 20 bases between. CDR3 loop: CASRQGPGGGAQYF. The CDR3 nucleotides are TGTGCCAGTAGACAGGGACCGGGCGGAGGTGCCCAGTACTTC.

The chain links TRBV4-2 to TRBJ2-1; 10 nucleotides match TRBD2. Germline V CDR1 and CDR2: LGHNA, YNFKEQ. This CDR3 is built from 18 residues. With V trimmed by 1 base and J by 9 bases, 15 bases remained unmatched. DNA for the CDR3: TGTGCCAGCAGCCAAGGGGGCGGGCTAGCGGGAGATTTTGGTGAGCAGTTCTTC. This sequence encodes CASSQGGGLAGDFGEQFF.

Only one count was recorded for this clone. The chain has TRBV12-3 or TRBV12-4 and TRBJ1-6, with 7 bases matching TRBD1. V lost 5 bases to trimming and J lost 14 bases; unmatched junction nucleotides: 9. This CDR3 contains 13 residues. CDR3 nucleotide sequence: TGTGCCAGCAGTCAGGGGGGATCCGCGGCCCTCCACTTT. Encoded protein: CASSQGGSAALHF.

This clone has a single count. This chain joins TRBV30 and TRBJ1-4, with 10 nucleotides matching TRBD1. The CDR3 length is 14 residues. Germline V gene lookup returns CDR1 GTSNPN and CDR2 SVGIG (reference sequence). V lost 3 bases, J lost 6 bases, and 4 bases stayed unmatched. The CDR3 nucleotides are TGTGCCTGGAGCCCGGACAGGGGGTATGAAAAACTGTTTTTT. Protein sequence: CAWSPDRGYEKLFF.

This rearrangement joins TRBV3-1 (or the pseudogene TRBV3-2) to TRBJ1-2, with 7 bases aligning to TRBD1. Losses at the gene ends were 0 bases for V and 7 bases for J; bases not matched to a gene: 8. Germline CDR1 and CDR2: LGHDT and YNNKEL (reference sequence). The CDR3 is 15 amino acids. The chain's CDR3 is CASSQETRQGGGYTF. For the CDR3, the DNA is TGTGCCAGCAGCCAAGAAACCCGACAGGGCGGTGGCTACACCTTC.

In nucleotides, the CDR3 is TGCGCCAGCAGCCAAGATAGTCCCCAAAGCGGGGGCGCGAACATTCAGTACTTC. Translating it yields CASSQDSPQSGGANIQYF. The chain combines TRBV4-1 with TRBJ2-4; 8 bases agree with TRBD2. The CDR3 runs to 18 residues. After removal of 0 bases from V and 7 bases from J, the junction contained 14 bases not matched to a gene. In germline, CDR1 is MGHRA, CDR2 YSYEKL.

The chain uses TRBV9 and TRBJ2-6; 14 bases map to TRBD2. Germline V lookup: CDR1 SGDLS, CDR2 YYNGEE. The CDR3 is 18 amino acids. The V gene end was trimmed by 4 bases and the J gene end by 4 bases; junction bases not matched to a gene: 7. The CDR3 here is CASSKGLAGESGANVLTF. The DNA of the CDR3 is TGTGCCAGCAGCAAGGGACTAGCGGGAGAATCAGGGGCCAACGTCCTGACTTTC.

The CDR3 reads CASRIAGSYNEQFF. CDR3 sequence (DNA): TGTGCCAGCAGGATAGCGGGAAGCTACAATGAGCAGTTCTTC. This chain links TRBV6-6 with TRBJ2-1, with 8 bases that match TRBD2. The J segment lost 3 bases and the V segment lost 6 bases, leaving 4 bases of the junction unmatched. Germline V gene data show CDR1 as MNHNY and CDR2 as SVGAGI (reference sequence). This CDR3 region has 14 residues.

The chain uses TRBV2 and TRBJ1-4; D not resolved. This CDR3 spans 13 amino acids. Trimming stripped 6 bases from V and 8 bases from J, with 13 bases between. Germline V gene data show CDR1 as SNHLY and CDR2 as FYNNEI. CDR3 sequence: CASRGPEAEKLFF. The CDR3 coding sequence is TGTGCCAGCAGGGGTCCCGAGGCCGAAAAACTGTTTTTT.